The sequence of this TCR beta chain was determined in a study of Graves' ophthalmopathy and Graves' hyperthyroidism. Looking at the study overall: The stable label applied to hyperthyroidism with no ophthalmopathy within 18 months of follow-up. General study results and limits: Most expanded thyroid clonotypes above 0.001 frequency also appeared in blood. Discrimination between ophthalmopathy and stable hyperthyroidism by a 13-signature model showed 85% to 90% sensitivity and roughly 80% specificity.

The TCR beta CDR3 regions underwent amplification from RNA transcripts. HTBI-primed first-round RT-PCR preceded second-round multiplex PCR. TCRdb independently ran MiXCR on the multiplex PCR reads; one entry per CDR3 protein. The sample has around 1,000,000 distinct CDR3 sequences, 35% to 40% seen once. Patients were left out if they had other autoimmune diseases, uncontrolled infections, pregnancy or lactation. The CDR3 is 15 residues long. V was shortened by 2 bases and J by 4 bases, with 10 bases between the two germline ends. Per germline, CDR1 SGHDT and CDR2 YYEEEE. This clonotype was seen many times. Its antigen remains unknown.

The rearrangement links TRBV5-6 to TRBJ2-6; D is unclear. Sequenced: peripheral blood or thyroid tissue (not recorded which). The receptor was derived from an adult man with Graves' hyperthyroidism. CDR3: CASSLLQPGANVLTF. The CDR3 DNA reads TGTGCCAGCAGCTTATTACAACCCGGGGCCAACGTCCTGACTTTC.